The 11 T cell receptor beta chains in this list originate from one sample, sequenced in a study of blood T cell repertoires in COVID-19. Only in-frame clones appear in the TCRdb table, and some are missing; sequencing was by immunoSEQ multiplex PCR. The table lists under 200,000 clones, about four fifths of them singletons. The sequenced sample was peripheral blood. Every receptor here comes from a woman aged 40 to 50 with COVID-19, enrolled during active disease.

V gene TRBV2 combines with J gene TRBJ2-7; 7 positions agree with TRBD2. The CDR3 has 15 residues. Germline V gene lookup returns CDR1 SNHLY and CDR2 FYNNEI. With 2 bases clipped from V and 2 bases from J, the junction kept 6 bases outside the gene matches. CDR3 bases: TGTGCCAGCAGTGAAAGGGGCGGGGGAACCTACGAGCAGTACTTC. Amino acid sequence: CASSERGGGTYEQYF.

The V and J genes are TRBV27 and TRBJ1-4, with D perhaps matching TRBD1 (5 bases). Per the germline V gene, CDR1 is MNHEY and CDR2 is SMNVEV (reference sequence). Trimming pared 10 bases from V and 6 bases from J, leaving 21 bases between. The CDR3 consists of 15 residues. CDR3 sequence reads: CATRPWGGEHEKLFF. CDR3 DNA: TGTGCCACCAGACCCTGGGGGGGTGAGCATGAAAAACTGTTTTTT.

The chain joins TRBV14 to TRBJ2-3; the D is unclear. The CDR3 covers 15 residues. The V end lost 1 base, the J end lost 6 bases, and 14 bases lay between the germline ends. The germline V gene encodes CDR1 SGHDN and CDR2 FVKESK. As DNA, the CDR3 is TGTGCCAGCAGCCAAGTTGATCACAGACGGGATACGCAGTATTTT. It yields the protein CASSQVDHRRDTQYF.

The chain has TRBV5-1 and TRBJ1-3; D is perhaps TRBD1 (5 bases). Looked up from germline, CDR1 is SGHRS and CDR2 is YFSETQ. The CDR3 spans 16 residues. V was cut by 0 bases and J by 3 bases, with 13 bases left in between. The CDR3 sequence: CASSLVGVGFGNTIYF. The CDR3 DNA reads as TGCGCCAGCAGCTTGGTAGGGGTCGGCTTTGGAAACACCATATATTTT.

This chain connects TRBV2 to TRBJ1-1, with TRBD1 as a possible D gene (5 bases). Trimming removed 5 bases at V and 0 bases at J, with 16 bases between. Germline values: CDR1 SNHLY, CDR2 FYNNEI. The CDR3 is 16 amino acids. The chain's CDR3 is CASSSGPGRVNTEAFF. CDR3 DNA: TGTGCCAGCAGTAGCGGGCCCGGCAGGGTGAACACTGAAGCTTTCTTT.

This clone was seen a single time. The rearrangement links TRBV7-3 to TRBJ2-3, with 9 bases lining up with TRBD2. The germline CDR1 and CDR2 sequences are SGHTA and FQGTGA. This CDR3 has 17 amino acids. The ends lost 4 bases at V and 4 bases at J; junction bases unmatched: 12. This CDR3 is CASSSRQRGVGADTQYF. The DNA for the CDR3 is TGTGCCAGCAGCTCCCGCCAGCGGGGGGTAGGCGCAGATACGCAGTATTTT.

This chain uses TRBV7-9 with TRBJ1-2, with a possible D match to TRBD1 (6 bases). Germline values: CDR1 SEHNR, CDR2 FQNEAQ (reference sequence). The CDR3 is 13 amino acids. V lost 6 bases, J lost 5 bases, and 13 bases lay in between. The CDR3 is CASRQTGLYGYTF. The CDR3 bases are TGTGCCAGCAGGCAAACAGGGTTGTATGGCTACACCTTC.

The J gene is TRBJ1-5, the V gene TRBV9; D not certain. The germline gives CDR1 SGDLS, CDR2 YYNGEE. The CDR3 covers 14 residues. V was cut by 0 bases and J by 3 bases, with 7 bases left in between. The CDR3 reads CASSVDSSNQPQHF. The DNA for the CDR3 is TGTGCCAGCAGCGTAGACAGCTCCAATCAGCCCCAGCATTTT.

The CDR3 bases are TGTGCCAGCAGCCAAATGGGAGTGGACGAGCAGTACTTC. Translation gives CASSQMGVDEQYF. V is TRBV3-1 (or the pseudogene TRBV3-2) and J is TRBJ2-7, with D perhaps TRBD2 (5 bases). The CDR3 spans 13 residues. CDR1 is LGHDT and CDR2 is YNNKEL in the germline V gene (reference sequence). With 2 bases removed from V and 5 bases from J, the gap between germline ends came to 10 bases.

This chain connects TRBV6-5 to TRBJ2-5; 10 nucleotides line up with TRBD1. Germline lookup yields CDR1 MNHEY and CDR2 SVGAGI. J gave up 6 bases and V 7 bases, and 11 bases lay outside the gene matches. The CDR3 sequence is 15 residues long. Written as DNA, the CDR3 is TGTGCCAGCACCCAACCTGGGGACAGGGGCAAGACCCAGTACTTC. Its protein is CASTQPGDRGKTQYF.

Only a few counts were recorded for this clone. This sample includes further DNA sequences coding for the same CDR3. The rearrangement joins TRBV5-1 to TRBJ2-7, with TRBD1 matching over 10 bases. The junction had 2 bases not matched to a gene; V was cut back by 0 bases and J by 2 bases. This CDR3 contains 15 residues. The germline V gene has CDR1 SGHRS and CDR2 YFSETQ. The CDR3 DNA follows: TGCGCCAGCAGCTTGGGAGGGACAGGGGCCTACGAGCAGTACTTC. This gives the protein CASSLGGTGAYEQYF.